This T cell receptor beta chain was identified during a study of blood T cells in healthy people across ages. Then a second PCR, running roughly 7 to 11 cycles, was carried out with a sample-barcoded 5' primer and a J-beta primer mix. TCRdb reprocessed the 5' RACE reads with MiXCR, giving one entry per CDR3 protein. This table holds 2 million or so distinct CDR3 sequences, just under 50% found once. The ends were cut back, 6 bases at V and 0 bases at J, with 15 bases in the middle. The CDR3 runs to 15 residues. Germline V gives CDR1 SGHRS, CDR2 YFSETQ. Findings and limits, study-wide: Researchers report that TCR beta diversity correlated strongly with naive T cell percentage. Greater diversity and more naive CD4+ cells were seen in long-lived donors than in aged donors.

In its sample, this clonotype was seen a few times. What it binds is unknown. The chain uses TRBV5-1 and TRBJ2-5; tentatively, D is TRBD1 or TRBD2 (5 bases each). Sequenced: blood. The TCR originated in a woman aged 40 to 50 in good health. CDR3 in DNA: TGCGCCAGCAATCCCCCGGGACGCAACCAAGAGACCCAGTACTTC. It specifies CASNPPGRNQETQYF. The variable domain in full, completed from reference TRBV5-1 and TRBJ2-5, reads KAGVTQTPRYLIKTRGQQVTLSCSPISGHRSVSWYQQTPGQGLQFLFEYFSETQRNKGNFPGRFSGRQFSNSRSEMNVSTLELGDSALYLCASNPPGRNQETQYFGPGTRLLVL.